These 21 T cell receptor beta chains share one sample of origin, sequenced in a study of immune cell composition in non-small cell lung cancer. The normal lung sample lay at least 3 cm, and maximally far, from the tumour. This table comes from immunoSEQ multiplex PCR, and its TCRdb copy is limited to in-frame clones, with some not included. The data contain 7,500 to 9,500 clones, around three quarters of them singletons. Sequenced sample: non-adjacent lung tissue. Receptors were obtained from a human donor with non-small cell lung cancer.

CDR3 in DNA: TGTGCCAGCAGCCCCCAGAGCGGCCCGCCGAACACTGAAGCTTTCTTT. Translated, it gives CASSPQSGPPNTEAFF. The V call is TRBV7-2, the J call TRBJ1-1; D not certain. Deletions cut 5 bases from V and 1 base from J, with 17 bases between. The CDR3 has 16 residues. The germline CDR1 and CDR2 sequences are SGHTA and FQGNSA.

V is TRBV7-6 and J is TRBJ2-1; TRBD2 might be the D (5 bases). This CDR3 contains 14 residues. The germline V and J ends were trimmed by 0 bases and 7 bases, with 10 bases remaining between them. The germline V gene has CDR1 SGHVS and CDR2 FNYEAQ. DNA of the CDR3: TGTGCCAGCAGCTTAGCGGGTCGAGGGAATGAGCAGTTCTTC. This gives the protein CASSLAGRGNEQFF.

CDR3 in amino acids: CASSRTGAATVEQYF. Here the CDR3 DNA reads TGTGCCAGTAGTAGGACAGGGGCAGCTACGGTCGAGCAGTACTTC. V gene TRBV19 combines with J gene TRBJ2-7, with 9 bases aligning to TRBD1. J gave up 6 bases and V 4 bases, and 10 bases lay outside the gene matches. The CDR3 totals 15 residues. The V gene's germline CDR1 is LNHDA and CDR2 SQIVND (reference sequence).

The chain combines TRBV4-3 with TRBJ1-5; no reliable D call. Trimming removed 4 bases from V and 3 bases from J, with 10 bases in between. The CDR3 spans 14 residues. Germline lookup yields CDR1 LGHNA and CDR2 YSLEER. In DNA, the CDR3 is TGCGCCAGCAGCCTAAGCCATTCCAATCAGCCCCAGCATTTT. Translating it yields CASSLSHSNQPQHF.

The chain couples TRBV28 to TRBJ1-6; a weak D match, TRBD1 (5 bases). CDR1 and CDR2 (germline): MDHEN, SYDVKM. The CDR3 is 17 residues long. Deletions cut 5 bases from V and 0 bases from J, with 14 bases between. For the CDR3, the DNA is TGTGCCAGCAGTCCTTGGACACTCAGCTCCTATAATTCACCCCTCCACTTT. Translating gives CASSPWTLSSYNSPLHF.

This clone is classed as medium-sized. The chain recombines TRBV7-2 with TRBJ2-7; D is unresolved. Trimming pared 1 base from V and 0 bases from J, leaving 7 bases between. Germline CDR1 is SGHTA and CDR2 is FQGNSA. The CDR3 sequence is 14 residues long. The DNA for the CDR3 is TGTGCCAGCAGCTTAGAGGCGGCCTCCTACGAGCAGTACTTC. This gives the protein CASSLEAASYEQYF.

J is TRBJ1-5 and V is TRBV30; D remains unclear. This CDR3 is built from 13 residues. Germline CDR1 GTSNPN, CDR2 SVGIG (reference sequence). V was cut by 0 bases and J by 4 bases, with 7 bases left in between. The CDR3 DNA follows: TGTGCCTGGAGTGTTGACATTAATCAGCCCCAGCATTTT. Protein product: CAWSVDINQPQHF.

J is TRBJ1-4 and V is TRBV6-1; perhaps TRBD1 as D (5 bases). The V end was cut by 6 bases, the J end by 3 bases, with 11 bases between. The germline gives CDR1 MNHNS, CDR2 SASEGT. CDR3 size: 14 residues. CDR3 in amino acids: CASREGTANEKLFF. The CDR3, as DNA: TGTGCCAGCAGAGAGGGGACCGCTAATGAAAAACTGTTTTTT.

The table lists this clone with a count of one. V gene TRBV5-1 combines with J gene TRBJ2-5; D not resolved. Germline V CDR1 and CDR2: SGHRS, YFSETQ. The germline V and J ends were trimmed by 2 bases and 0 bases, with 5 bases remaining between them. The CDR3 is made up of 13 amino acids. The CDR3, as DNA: TGCGCCAGCAGCTTTGGTGACCAAGAGACCCAGTACTTC. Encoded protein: CASSFGDQETQYF.

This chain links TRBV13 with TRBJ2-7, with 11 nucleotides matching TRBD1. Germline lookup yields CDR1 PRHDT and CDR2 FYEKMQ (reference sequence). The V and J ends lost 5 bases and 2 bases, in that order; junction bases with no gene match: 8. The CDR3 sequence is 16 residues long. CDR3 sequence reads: CASSKGVGQGAYEQYF. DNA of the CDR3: TGTGCCAGCAGCAAGGGGGTGGGACAGGGGGCCTACGAGCAGTACTTC. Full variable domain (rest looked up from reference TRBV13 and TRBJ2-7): AAGVIQSPRHLIKEKRETATLKCYPIPRHDTVYWYQQGPGQDPQFLISFYEKMQSDKGSIPDRFSAQQFSDYHSELNMSSLELGDSALYFCASSKGVGQGAYEQYFGPGTRLTVT.

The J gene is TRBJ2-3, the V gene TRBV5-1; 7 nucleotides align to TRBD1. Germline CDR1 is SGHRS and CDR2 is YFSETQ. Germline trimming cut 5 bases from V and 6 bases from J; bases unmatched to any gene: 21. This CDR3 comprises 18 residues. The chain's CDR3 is CASRGGQAGPAARDTQYF. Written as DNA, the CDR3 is TGCGCCAGCAGGGGCGGACAGGCCGGGCCGGCCGCCCGCGATACGCAGTATTTT.

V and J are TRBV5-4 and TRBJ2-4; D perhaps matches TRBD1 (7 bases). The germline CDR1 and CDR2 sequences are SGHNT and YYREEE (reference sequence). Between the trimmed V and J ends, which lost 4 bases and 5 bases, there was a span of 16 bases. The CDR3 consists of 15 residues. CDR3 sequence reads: CASSRWTGGENIQYF. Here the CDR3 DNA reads TGTGCCAGCAGCCGCTGGACAGGCGGGGAAAACATTCAGTACTTC.

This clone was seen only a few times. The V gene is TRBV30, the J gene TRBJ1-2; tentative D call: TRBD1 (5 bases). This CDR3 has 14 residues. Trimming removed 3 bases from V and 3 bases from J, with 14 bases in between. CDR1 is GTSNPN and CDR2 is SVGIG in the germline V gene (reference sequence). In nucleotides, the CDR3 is TGTGCCTGGAGGCGACGGGTAGGGGACTATGGCTACACCTTC. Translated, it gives CAWRRRVGDYGYTF.

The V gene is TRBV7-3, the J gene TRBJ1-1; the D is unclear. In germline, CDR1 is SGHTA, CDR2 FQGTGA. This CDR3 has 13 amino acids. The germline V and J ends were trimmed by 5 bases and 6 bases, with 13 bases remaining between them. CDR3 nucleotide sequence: TGTGCCAGCAGCATAGCGCCTGGCGCTGAAGCTTTCTTT. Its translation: CASSIAPGAEAFF.

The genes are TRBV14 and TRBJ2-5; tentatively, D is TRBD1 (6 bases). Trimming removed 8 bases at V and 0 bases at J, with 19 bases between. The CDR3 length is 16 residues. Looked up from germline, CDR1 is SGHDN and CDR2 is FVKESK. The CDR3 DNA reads TGTGCCAGCTCTCGAGGACAGATTCAGTACCAAGAGACCCAGTACTTC. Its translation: CASSRGQIQYQETQYF.

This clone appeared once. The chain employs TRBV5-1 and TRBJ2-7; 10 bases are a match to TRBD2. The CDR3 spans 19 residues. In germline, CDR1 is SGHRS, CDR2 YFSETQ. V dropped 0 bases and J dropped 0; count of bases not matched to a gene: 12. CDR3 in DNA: TGCGCCAGCAGCTTGGACATCTCTAGCGGGAGTTCGGGCTCCTACGAGCAGTACTTC. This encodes CASSLDISSGSSGSYEQYF.

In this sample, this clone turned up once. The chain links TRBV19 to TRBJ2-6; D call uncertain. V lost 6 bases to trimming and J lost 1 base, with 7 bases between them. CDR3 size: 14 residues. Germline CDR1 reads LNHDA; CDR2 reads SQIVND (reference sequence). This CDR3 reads CASRVVSGANVLTF. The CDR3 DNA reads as TGTGCCAGTAGAGTGGTGTCTGGGGCCAACGTCCTGACTTTC. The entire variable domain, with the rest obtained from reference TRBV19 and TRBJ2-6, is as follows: DGGITQSPKYLFRKEGQNVTLSCEQNLNHDAMYWYRQDPGQGLRLIYYSQIVNDFQKGDIAEGYSVSREKKESFPLTVTSAQKNPTAFYLCASRVVSGANVLTFGAGSRLTVL.

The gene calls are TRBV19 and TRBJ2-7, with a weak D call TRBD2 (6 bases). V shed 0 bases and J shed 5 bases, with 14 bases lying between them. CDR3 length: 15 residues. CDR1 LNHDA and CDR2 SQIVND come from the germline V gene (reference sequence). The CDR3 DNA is TGTGCCAGTAGTATAGATCGGTGGCGGGATGACGAGCAGTACTTC. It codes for CASSIDRWRDDEQYF.

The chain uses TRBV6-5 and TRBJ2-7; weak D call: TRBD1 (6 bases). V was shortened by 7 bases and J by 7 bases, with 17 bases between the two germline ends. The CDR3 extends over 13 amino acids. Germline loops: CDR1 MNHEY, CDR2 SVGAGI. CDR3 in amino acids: CASTRTGKGEQYF. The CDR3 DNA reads TGTGCCAGCACCCGAACAGGGAAGGGGGAGCAGTACTTC.

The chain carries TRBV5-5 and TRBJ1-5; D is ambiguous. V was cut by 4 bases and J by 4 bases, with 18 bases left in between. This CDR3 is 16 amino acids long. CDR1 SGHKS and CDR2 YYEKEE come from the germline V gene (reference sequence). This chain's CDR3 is CASSPKFTEANQPQHF. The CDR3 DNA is TGTGCCAGCAGCCCTAAATTCACGGAGGCTAATCAGCCCCAGCATTTT.

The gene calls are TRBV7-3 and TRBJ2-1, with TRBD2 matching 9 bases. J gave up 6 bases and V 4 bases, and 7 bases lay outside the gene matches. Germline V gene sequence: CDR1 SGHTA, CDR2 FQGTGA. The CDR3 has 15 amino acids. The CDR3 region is CASSSLAGEFNEQFF. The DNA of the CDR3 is TGTGCCAGCAGCTCTTTAGCGGGAGAGTTCAATGAGCAGTTCTTC.